A single sample is the source of the 5 T cell receptor beta chains below, sequenced in a study of blood T cell repertoires in COVID-19. Data came from immunoSEQ multiplex PCR; TCRdb stores just in-frame clones and leaves some out. The sample has fewer than 150,000 clones, approximately 86% seen once. Sample: peripheral blood. All receptors come from a human donor in a cohort sampled during active COVID-19.

The rearrangement joins TRBV28 to TRBJ2-7, with D hard to call. Trimming pared 6 bases from V and 5 bases from J, leaving 8 bases between. CDR3 length: 11 amino acids. CDR1 is MDHEN, CDR2 SYDVKM, per germline. The CDR3 reads CASSPFHEQYF. CDR3 nucleotides: TGTGCCAGCAGCCCCTTCCACGAGCAGTACTTC.

The chain carries TRBV27 and TRBJ1-2; D may be TRBD1 (6 bases). The CDR3 spans 16 residues. Germline CDR1 MNHEY, CDR2 SMNVEV (reference sequence). With 10 bases removed from V and 0 bases from J, the gap between germline ends came to 21 bases. CDR3 DNA sequence: TGTGCCAAAAAACCGGGGGGGGCGCATACTAACTATGGCTACACCTTC. Amino acid sequence: CAKKPGGAHTNYGYTF.

The rearrangement joins TRBV28 to TRBJ2-7; 13 bases map to TRBD2. In germline, CDR1 is MDHEN, CDR2 SYDVKM. This CDR3 is built from 18 residues. With 6 bases clipped from V and 2 bases from J, the junction kept 13 bases outside the gene matches. The CDR3 DNA reads as TGTGCCAGCAGGAGGGGGGTAAGACTAGCGGGAGGTCCCTACGAGCAGTACTTC. It codes for CASRRGVRLAGGPYEQYF.

This CDR3 is CASSSQGGSYNEQFF. The CDR3 DNA sequence: TGCGCCAGCAGCTCGCAGGGGGGCTCCTACAATGAGCAGTTCTTC. The chain combines TRBV4-1 with TRBJ2-1, with D possibly being TRBD1 (7 bases). The ends were cut back, 5 bases at V and 0 bases at J, with 11 bases in the middle. The CDR3 totals 15 residues. CDR1 is MGHRA and CDR2 is YSYEKL in the germline V gene.

The chain carries TRBV14 and TRBJ1-4; tentative D call: TRBD1 (5 bases). Trimming shortened V by 3 bases and J by 6 bases, and 14 bases separated the two germline ends. Germline values: CDR1 SGHDN, CDR2 FVKESK. The CDR3 has 15 amino acids. DNA of the CDR3: TGTGCCAGCAGCCAGGCTCAGGGCTCCGATGAAAAACTGTTTTTT. Residues: CASSQAQGSDEKLFF.